The 12 T cell receptor beta chains below were found in one sample sequenced in a study of blood T cell repertoires in COVID-19. Method: immunoSEQ multiplex PCR; TCRdb's copy keeps in-frame clones and lacks some. The profile shows more than 95,000 clones, approximately 87% of them singletons. Specimen: peripheral blood. These receptors were obtained from a man aged 50 or older with acute or convalescent COVID-19.

A single count supports this clone. This sequence joins TRBV6-2 or TRBV6-3 and TRBJ2-2; D unresolved. This CDR3 region has 14 residues. V gave up 4 bases and J gave up 1 base, with 7 bases separating them. CDR1 and CDR2 (germline): MNHEY, SVGEGT. The CDR3 here is CASSWRRNTGELFF. CDR3 DNA: TGTGCCAGCAGTTGGCGGAGGAACACCGGGGAGCTGTTTTTT.

The chain uses TRBV7-2 and TRBJ2-7; TRBD1 aligns across 8 bases. Germline V CDR1 and CDR2: SGHTA, FQGNSA. V was clipped by 0 bases and J by 3 bases; unmatched bases: 10. The CDR3 consists of 17 residues. In nucleotides, the CDR3 is TGTGCCAGCAGCTTAGCAACCACAGGGGGAGGTAGCTACGAGCAGTACTTC. Its protein product is CASSLATTGGGSYEQYF.

This rearrangement joins TRBV9 to TRBJ2-5, with TRBD2 as a possible D gene (5 bases). CDR1 and CDR2 from the germline V gene are SGDLS and YYNGEE. The V gene lost 3 bases and the J gene lost 5 bases, with 5 bases spanning the gap. The CDR3 consists of 11 residues. The CDR3 spells CASSAGETQYF. For the CDR3, the DNA is TGTGCCAGCAGCGCGGGGGAGACCCAGTACTTC.

The V and J genes are TRBV9 and TRBJ2-7; 7 positions agree with TRBD1. The CDR3 contains 16 residues. V lost 4 bases and J lost 2; bases outside the gene matches: 12. Germline V gene sequence: CDR1 SGDLS, CDR2 YYNGEE. The CDR3 DNA reads TGTGCCAGCAGCCCTTTCCTCAGACAGGGTCCCTACGAGCAGTACTTC. As protein: CASSPFLRQGPYEQYF. The full variable domain, completed using reference TRBV9 and TRBJ2-7, is DSGVTQTPKHLITATGQRVTLRCSPRSGDLSVYWYQQSLDQGLQFLIQYYNGEERAKGNILERFSAQQFPDLHSELNLSSLELGDSALYFCASSPFLRQGPYEQYFGPGTRLTVT.

The chain joins TRBV20-1 to TRBJ2-5, with TRBD2 identical over 12 bases. Trimming cost V 3 bases and J 5 bases; bases outside gene matches: 7. The germline V gene has CDR1 DFQATT and CDR2 SNEGSKA (reference sequence). The CDR3 is made up of 15 amino acids. The DNA for the CDR3 is TGCAGTGCTAGTAGACTAGCGGGAGTGCTGGAGACCCAGTACTTC. It encodes CSASRLAGVLETQYF.

The chain has TRBV5-6 and TRBJ1-2, with D tentatively TRBD1 (6 bases). The germline V and J ends were trimmed by 4 bases and 5 bases, with 12 bases remaining between them. This CDR3 has 13 amino acids. Looked up from germline, CDR1 is SGHDT and CDR2 is YYEEEE. The CDR3 DNA sequence: TGTGCCAGCAGCCTCACTACAGGGTATGGCTACACCTTC. It specifies CASSLTTGYGYTF.

This rearrangement joins TRBV5-8 to TRBJ1-4, with D possibly TRBD1 on 5 matching bases. Trimming cost V 3 bases and J 4 bases, with 16 bases left between them. CDR1 SGHTS and CDR2 YDEGEE come from the germline V gene. The CDR3 sequence is 16 residues long. In nucleotides, the CDR3 is TGTGCCAGCAGCTCTCGGACATCTACACTTAATGAAAAACTGTTTTTT. Translated: CASSSRTSTLNEKLFF.

The rearrangement uses TRBV29-1 and TRBJ1-2; unclear D gene. Trimming removed 4 bases from V and 2 bases from J, with 8 bases in between. There are 12 residues in the CDR3. Germline lookup yields CDR1 SQVTM and CDR2 ANQGSEA. CDR3 in DNA: TGCAGCGTTGCGGCGGGAAACTATGGCTACACCTTC. This translates into CSVAAGNYGYTF.

V is TRBV7-9 and J is TRBJ2-5, with 8 nucleotides matching TRBD2. This CDR3 has 17 amino acids. V shed 3 bases, J shed 2 bases, and the junction held 11 bases outside the gene matches. Germline V gene lookup returns CDR1 SEHNR and CDR2 FQNEAQ (reference sequence). CDR3: CASSFQLAGPLQETQYF. Here the CDR3 DNA reads TGTGCCAGCAGCTTCCAGCTAGCGGGCCCACTTCAAGAGACCCAGTACTTC.

V and J are TRBV7-9 and TRBJ1-1; 7 nucleotides line up with TRBD1. Unmatched junction bases numbered 2, after V lost 5 bases and J lost 2 bases. Germline CDR1 reads SEHNR; CDR2 reads FQNEAQ (reference sequence). The CDR3 runs to 13 residues. In DNA form, the CDR3 reads TGTGCCAGCAGCGACAGGGTAAACACTGAAGCTTTCTTT. This codes for CASSDRVNTEAFF.

The V gene is TRBV30, the J gene TRBJ1-1; 10 bases line up with TRBD1. The CDR3 extends over 15 amino acids. After removal of 5 bases from V and 2 bases from J, the junction contained 8 bases not matched to a gene. The germline gives CDR1 GTSNPN, CDR2 SVGIG (reference sequence). CDR3 in amino acids: CAWSGQGEVNTEAFF. The CDR3 DNA follows: TGTGCCTGGTCCGGACAGGGGGAAGTAAACACTGAAGCTTTCTTT.

V gene TRBV4-1 combines with J gene TRBJ1-2; weak D call: TRBD1 (5 bases). Germline CDR1 reads MGHRA; CDR2 reads YSYEKL. V was pared by 0 bases and J by 4 bases, with 15 bases between. This CDR3 contains 16 residues. The CDR3 reads CASSQDPAGLGYGYTF. The CDR3 nucleotides are TGCGCCAGCAGCCAAGATCCCGCAGGGCTAGGCTATGGCTACACCTTC.